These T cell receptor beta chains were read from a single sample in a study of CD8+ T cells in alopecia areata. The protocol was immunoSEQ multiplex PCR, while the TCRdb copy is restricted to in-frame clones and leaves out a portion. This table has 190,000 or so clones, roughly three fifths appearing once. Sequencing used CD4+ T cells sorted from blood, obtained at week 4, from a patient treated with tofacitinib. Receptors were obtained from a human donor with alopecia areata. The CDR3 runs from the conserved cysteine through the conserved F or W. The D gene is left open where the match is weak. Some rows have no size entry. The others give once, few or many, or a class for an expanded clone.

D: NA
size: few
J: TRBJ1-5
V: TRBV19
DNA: TGTGCCAGTCAACACACAAACAATCAGCCCCAGCATTTT
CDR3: CASQHTNNQPQHF

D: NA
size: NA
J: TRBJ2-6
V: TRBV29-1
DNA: TGCAGCGTTGAAGATCACAGGGTACCCTCTGGGGCCAACGTCCTGACTTTC
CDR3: CSVEDHRVPSGANVLTF

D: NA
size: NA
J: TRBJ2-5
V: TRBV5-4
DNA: TGTGCCAGCAGCTTCGGCGGGGCGGAGACCCAGTACTTC
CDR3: CASSFGGAETQYF

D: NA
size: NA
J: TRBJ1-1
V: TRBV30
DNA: TGTGCCTGGAGCAAACGAGGGAACACTGAAGCTTTCTTT
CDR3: CAWSKRGNTEAFF

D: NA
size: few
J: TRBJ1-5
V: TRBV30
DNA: TGTGCCTGGAGTGTATTGGCAGGGAATCAGCCCCAGCATTTT
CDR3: CAWSVLAGNQPQHF

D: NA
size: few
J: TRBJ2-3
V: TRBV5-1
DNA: TGCGCCAGCAGCCAAATGGGATTTAGCACAGATACGCAGTATTTT
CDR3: CASSQMGFSTDTQYF

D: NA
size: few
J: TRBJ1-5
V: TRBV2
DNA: TGTGCCAGCAGTGGCAGGATTGAGGGCAATCAGCCCCAGCATTTT
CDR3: CASSGRIEGNQPQHF

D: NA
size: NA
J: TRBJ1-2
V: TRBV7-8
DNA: TGTGCCAGCAGCGAGACGACAGGAGGGGGGAACTATGGCTACACCTTC
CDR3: CASSETTGGGNYGYTF

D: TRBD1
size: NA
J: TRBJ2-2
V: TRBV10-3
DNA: TGTGCCATCAGTGTGGACAGGGGAGGGACCGGGGAGCTGTTTTTT
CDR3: CAISVDRGGTGELFF

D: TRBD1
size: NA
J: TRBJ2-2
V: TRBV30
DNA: TGTGCCTGGACCCGGGACAGGGTCACCGGGGAGCTGTTTTTT
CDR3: CAWTRDRVTGELFF

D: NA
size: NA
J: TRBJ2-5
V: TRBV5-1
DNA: TGCGCCAGCAGCTTGTTAGGTCAGCTGCAAGAGACCCAGTACTTC
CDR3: CASSLLGQLQETQYF

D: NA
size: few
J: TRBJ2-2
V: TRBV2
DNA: TGTGCCAGCAGGAACACCGGGGAGCTGTTTTTT
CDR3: CASRNTGELFF

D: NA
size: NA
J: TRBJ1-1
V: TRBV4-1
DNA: TGCGCCAGCAGCCAACCAGACAGACTGAACACTGAAGCTTTCTTT
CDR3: CASSQPDRLNTEAFF

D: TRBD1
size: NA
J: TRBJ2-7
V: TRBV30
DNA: TGTGCCTGGAGTGGGGGACAGGCCTCCTACGAGCAGTACTTC
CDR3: CAWSGGQASYEQYF

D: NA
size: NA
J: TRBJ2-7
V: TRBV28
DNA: TGTGCCAGCAACCTTAGGGACGAGCAGTACTTC
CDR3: CASNLRDEQYF

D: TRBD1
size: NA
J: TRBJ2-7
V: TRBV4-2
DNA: TGTGCCAGCAGCCAAGATCTTGGGGGACAGGGTACATCCTACGAGCAGTACTTC
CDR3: CASSQDLGGQGTSYEQYF

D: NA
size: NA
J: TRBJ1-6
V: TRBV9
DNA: TGTGCCAGCAGCGAGGGGAGAGGGTCCAGTTCACCCCTCCACTTT
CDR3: CASSEGRGSSSPLHF

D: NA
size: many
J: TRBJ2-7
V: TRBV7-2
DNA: TGTGCCAGCAGCTTGTCGACTTCCTCCTACGAGCAGTACTTC
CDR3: CASSLSTSSYEQYF

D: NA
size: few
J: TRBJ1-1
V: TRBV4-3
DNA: TGCGCCAGTAAGCTAGCGATGAACACTGAAGCTTTCTTT
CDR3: CASKLAMNTEAFF

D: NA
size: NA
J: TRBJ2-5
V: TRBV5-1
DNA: TGCGCCAGCAGCTTGACGGGGAATCCAGCGCAAGAGACCCAGTACTTC
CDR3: CASSLTGNPAQETQYF

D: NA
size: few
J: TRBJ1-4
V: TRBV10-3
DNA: TGTGCCATCAGAGGGGCCTCGAATGAAAAACTGTTTTTT
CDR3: CAIRGASNEKLFF

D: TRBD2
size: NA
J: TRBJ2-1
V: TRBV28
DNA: TGTGCCAGCAGCCGCACCGGGACTAGCGGGGTGAATGAGCAGTTCTTC
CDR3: CASSRTGTSGVNEQFF

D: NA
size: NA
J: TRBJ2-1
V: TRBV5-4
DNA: TGTGCCAGCAGCTTGGAGGTGAAGGATGAGCAGTTCTTC
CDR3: CASSLEVKDEQFF

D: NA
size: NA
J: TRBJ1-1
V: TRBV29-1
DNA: TGCAGCGTTGAGCGAGCCAGCACTGAAGCTTTCTTT
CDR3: CSVERASTEAFF

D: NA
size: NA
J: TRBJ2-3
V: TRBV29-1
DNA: TGCAGCGTTGTGCTTCCCAAGAGCACAGATACGCAGTATTTT
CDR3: CSVVLPKSTDTQYF

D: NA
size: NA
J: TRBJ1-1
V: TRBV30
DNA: TGTGCGTATTTGGTTGAGGCTGAAGCTTTCTTT
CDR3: CAYLVEAEAFF

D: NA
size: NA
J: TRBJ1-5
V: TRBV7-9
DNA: TGTGCCAGCAGCCAGGGGTCTGTTCAGCCCCAGCATTTT
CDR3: CASSQGSVQPQHF

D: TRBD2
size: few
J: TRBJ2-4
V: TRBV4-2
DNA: TGTGCCAGCAGCCAAGACCCAGCGGGGGGCGGAAACATTCAGTACTTC
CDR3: CASSQDPAGGGNIQYF

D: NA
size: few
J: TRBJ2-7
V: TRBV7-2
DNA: TGTGCCAGCAGCCTATTGACAGGATCCTCCCGAGGATCCTACGAGCAGTACTTC
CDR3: CASSLLTGSSRGSYEQYF

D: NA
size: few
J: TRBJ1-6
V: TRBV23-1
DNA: TGCGCCAGTGCCCTTAGTGACACCCTCCACTTT
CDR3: CASALSDTLHF

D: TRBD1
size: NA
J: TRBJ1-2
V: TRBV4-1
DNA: TGCGCCAGCAGCCCGGACAGGGACTATTTTGGCTACACCTTC
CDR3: CASSPDRDYFGYTF

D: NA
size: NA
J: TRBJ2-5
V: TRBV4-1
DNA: TGCGCCAGCAGCCAGGCCCCCTTAGAGACCCAGTACTTC
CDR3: CASSQAPLETQYF

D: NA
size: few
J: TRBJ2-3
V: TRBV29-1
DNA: TGCAGCGTTCCAAGAGCCGGGACGGGGCAGTATTTT
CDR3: CSVPRAGTGQYF

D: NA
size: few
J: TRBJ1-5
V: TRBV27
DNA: TGTGCCAGCAGTTTATTGGGTAGTCGGAATCAGCCCCAGCATTTT
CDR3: CASSLLGSRNQPQHF

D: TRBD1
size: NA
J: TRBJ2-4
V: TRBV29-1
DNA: TGCAGCGCCGTGGACAGGGGAGTGAACATTCAGTACTTC
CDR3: CSAVDRGVNIQYF

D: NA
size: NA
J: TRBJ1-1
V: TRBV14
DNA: TGTGCCAGCAGCCGCGGGACACACATGAACACTGAAGCTTTCTTT
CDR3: CASSRGTHMNTEAFF

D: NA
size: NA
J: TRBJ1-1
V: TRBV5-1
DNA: TGCGCCAGCAGCCCCAGGGAGAACACTGAAGCTTTCTTT
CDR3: CASSPRENTEAFF

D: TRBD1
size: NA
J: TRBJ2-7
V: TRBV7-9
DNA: TGTGCCAGCAGAAGGGACAGCGGAACGGGGGAGCAGTACTTC
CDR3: CASRRDSGTGEQYF

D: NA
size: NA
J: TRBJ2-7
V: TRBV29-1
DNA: TGCAGCGCCTCAGGGAACTACGAGCAGTACTTC
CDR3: CSASGNYEQYF

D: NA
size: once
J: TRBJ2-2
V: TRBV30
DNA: TGTGCCTGGAGGCAGGGGGGTACCGGGGAGCTGTTTTTT
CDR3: CAWRQGGTGELFF

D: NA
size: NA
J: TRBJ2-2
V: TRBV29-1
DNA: TGCAGCGTTGGACAGACCACCACCGGGGAGCTGTTTTTT
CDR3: CSVGQTTTGELFF

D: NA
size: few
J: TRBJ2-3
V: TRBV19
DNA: TGTGCCAGTAGTATAGGTTCAGGGGATACGCAGTATTTT
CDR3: CASSIGSGDTQYF

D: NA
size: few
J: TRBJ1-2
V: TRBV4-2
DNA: TGTGCCAGCAGCCAAGACGTCGACGGTCGAGTAAAGAGTCGAGGCTACACCTTC
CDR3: CASSQDVDGRVKSRGYTF

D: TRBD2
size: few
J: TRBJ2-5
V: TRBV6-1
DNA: TGTGCCAGCAGCGAAACTAGCGGACAACAAGAGACCCAGTACTTC
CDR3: CASSETSGQQETQYF

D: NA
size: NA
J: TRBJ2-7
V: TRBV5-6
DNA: TGTGCCAGCAGCTCAGGGCCAGCCTCCTCCTACGAGCAGTACTTC
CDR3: CASSSGPASSYEQYF

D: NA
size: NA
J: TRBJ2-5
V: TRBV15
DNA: TGTGCCACCAGCAGAGGGGACGGGGAGACCCAGTACTTC
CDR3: CATSRGDGETQYF